Only a few counts were recorded for the clone carrying this T cell receptor beta chain. These data come from a study of early T cells in non-severe SARS-CoV-2 infection. Each CDR3 protein gets one entry after TCRdb re-called the 5' RACE reads with MiXCR. The sample has some 78,000 distinct CDR3 sequences; approximately 13% are singletons. The CDR3 extends over 12 amino acids. Trimming pared 8 bases from V and 7 bases from J, leaving 11 bases between. Looked up from germline, CDR1 is MNHNS and CDR2 is SASEGT. The sequence was obtained from an adult who was a healthcare worker with PCR-confirmed SARS-CoV-2 infection or an uninfected control (not recorded which). Input material: whole blood. The chain has TRBV6-1 and TRBJ2-2, with D hard to call. The CDR3 bases are TGTGCCAGCCGTTCCCTCGGCGGGGAGCTGTTTTTT. Amino acids: CASRSLGGELFF.